The clone carrying this T cell receptor (beta chain) was detected only once. Its antigen is unknown. Trimming removed 5 bases from V and 2 bases from J; junction bases left unmatched: 5. CDR1 is SGHVS, CDR2 FQNEAQ, per germline. This CDR3 has 15 amino acids. The method was immunoSEQ multiplex PCR; TCRdb's version includes in-frame clones alone and lacks a portion of them. Altogether around 94,000 clones are present, less than 90% being singletons, with the ten largest covering roughly 4%. The data belong to a study of T cell responses to AZD1222 COVID-19 vaccine. Overall study: Some second doses came at about 4 weeks and others at about 12 weeks; these were pooled. Study-level findings and limits: Researchers took repertoire samples only after the peak T cell response had come. The sample set comprised mostly white British donors with more females, and clonal diversity was possibly underestimated.

The chain has TRBV7-8 and TRBJ1-1; TRBD1 agrees at 10 bases. The source material was peripheral blood, sampled on day 0 of AZD1222 vaccination. The receptor was derived from an adult in good health. DNA for the CDR3: TGTGCCAGCAGCCTAAGGGACAGGGGAAACACTGAAGCTTTCTTT. Translated, it gives CASSLRDRGNTEAFF.